What follows are 23 T cell receptor beta chains derived from one specimen sequenced in a study of cytomegalovirus exposure and HLA in healthy donors. Produced via immunoSEQ multiplex PCR; TCRdb's table is partial and in-frame only. This table has 150,000 to 200,000 clones, less than 90% appearing once. Source material: PBMCs. The origin of the receptors is a man aged 25 to 40 in good health and CMV-seropositive.

CDR3 region: CASSSIGALSTEAFF. The CDR3 coding sequence is TGTGCCAGCAGTTCCATTGGGGCGTTGAGCACTGAAGCTTTCTTT. The chain couples TRBV7-6 to TRBJ1-1; tentatively, D is TRBD1 (5 bases). Trimming left V 6 bases short and J 4 bases short, with 18 bases between. Germline CDR1 SGHVS, CDR2 FNYEAQ. The CDR3 contains 15 residues.

This chain connects TRBV7-2 to TRBJ2-7, with D perhaps TRBD2 (6 bases). The CDR3 contains 14 residues. The germline V gene encodes CDR1 SGHTA and CDR2 FQGNSA. Deletions cut 5 bases from V and 2 bases from J, with 13 bases between. CDR3 in amino acids: CASSPGTSPYEQYF. CDR3 nucleotide sequence: TGTGCCAGCAGCCCCGGGACTTCCCCCTACGAGCAGTACTTC.

This rearrangement joins TRBV4-1 to TRBJ1-4; D remains unclear. CDR1 and CDR2 (germline): MGHRA, YSYEKL. The CDR3 runs to 15 residues. V dropped 1 base and J dropped 5 bases, with 11 bases sitting between them. In nucleotides, the CDR3 is TGCGCCAGCAGCCAAGGGACTCTATACAATGAAAAACTGTTTTTT. Translated: CASSQGTLYNEKLFF.

CDR3 protein: CASSLLYDYLNTGELFF. The CDR3 DNA sequence: TGTGCCAGCAGTTTATTATACGACTACTTGAACACCGGGGAGCTGTTTTTT. The chain has TRBV27 and TRBJ2-2; TRBD2 is a possible D gene (5 bases). CDR1 and CDR2 (germline): MNHEY, SMNVEV (reference sequence). The CDR3 has 17 amino acids. V was pared by 1 base and J by 1 base, with 13 bases between.

This clone occurred once. V is TRBV5-8 and J is TRBJ2-7; 9 bases are a match to TRBD2. Germline-derived CDR1 and CDR2 are SGHTS and YDEGEE. The V segment lost 0 bases and the J segment 2 bases; nucleotides outside the gene matches: 3. The CDR3 runs 15 residues. In DNA, the CDR3 is TGTGCCAGCAGCTTGGGACTAGCGGTAACCTACGAGCAGTACTTC. Protein: CASSLGLAVTYEQYF.

The V gene is TRBV30, the J gene TRBJ1-1; the D gene is possibly TRBD1 (5 bases). The CDR3 contains 13 residues. The V and J ends lost 5 bases and 3 bases respectively, with 13 bases between them. Germline V gene sequence: CDR1 GTSNPN, CDR2 SVGIG (reference sequence). The chain's CDR3 is CAWGRDLDTEAFF. The CDR3 coding sequence is TGTGCCTGGGGAAGGGACTTGGACACTGAAGCTTTCTTT.

This clone was picked up one time. J is TRBJ2-1 and V is TRBV29-1, with D possibly being TRBD1 (6 bases). Germline CDR1 reads SQVTM; CDR2 reads ANQGSEA. The CDR3 is made up of 13 amino acids. The V and J ends lost 5 bases and 9 bases respectively, with 17 bases between them. The CDR3 spells CSVKRQADSEQFF. The CDR3 DNA sequence: TGCAGCGTTAAAAGACAGGCGGATTCTGAGCAGTTCTTC.

V and J are TRBV27 and TRBJ2-7; 12 nucleotides agree with TRBD1. The junction had 5 bases not matched to a gene; V was cut back by 2 bases and J by 0 bases. Germline CDR1 is MNHEY and CDR2 is SMNVEV (reference sequence). This CDR3 is 17 amino acids long. Here the CDR3 reads CASSLRWDRGLSYEQYF. CDR3 nucleotide sequence: TGTGCCAGCAGTTTAAGATGGGACAGGGGGCTCTCCTACGAGCAGTACTTC.

The chain joins TRBV10-2 to TRBJ1-1; 8 bases fit TRBD1. This CDR3 comprises 17 residues. Germline CDR1 is WSHSY and CDR2 is SAAADI. The V segment lost 2 bases and the J segment 3 bases; nucleotides outside the gene matches: 11. The CDR3: CASSERAGGLGDTEAFF. CDR3 sequence (DNA): TGCGCCAGCAGTGAGAGGGCAGGGGGCTTAGGCGACACTGAAGCTTTCTTT.

V and J are TRBV7-7 and TRBJ2-2, with TRBD2 identical over 10 bases. The length of the CDR3 is 16 residues. Unmatched junction bases numbered 6, after V lost 2 bases and J lost 6 bases. Germline assignment: CDR1 SSHAT and CDR2 FNYEAQ (reference sequence). CDR3 DNA sequence: TGTGCCAGCAGCTTATCCGGGACTAGCGTCGCCGGGGAGCTGTTTTTT. This encodes CASSLSGTSVAGELFF.

The genes are TRBV21-1 and TRBJ2-1; the table names TRBD2, a call not compared with the DNA. TRBV21-1 is recorded as a pseudogene. The CDR3 length is 16 residues. For the CDR3, the DNA is TGTGCCAGCAGCATGACTAGCGTACCAGAACACAATGAGCAGTTCTTC. Its protein is CASSMTSVPEHNEQFF.

The genes are TRBV5-1 and TRBJ2-1, with D possibly TRBD2 on 6 matching bases. The V end lost 0 bases, the J end lost 7 bases, and 11 bases lay between the germline ends. Germline V gene data show CDR1 as SGHRS and CDR2 as YFSETQ. This CDR3 comprises 14 residues. In nucleotides, the CDR3 is TGCGCCAGCAGCTTGGCCCGGGAGACGAATGAGCAGTTCTTC. This gives the protein CASSLARETNEQFF.

The CDR3 nucleotides are TGTGCCAGCAGTTTATTTAGGGGTGGAGATACGCAGTATTTT. Protein: CASSLFRGGDTQYF. The chain uses TRBV27 and TRBJ2-3, with D maybe TRBD1 (5 bases). CDR1 is MNHEY, CDR2 SMNVEV, per germline (reference sequence). The CDR3 sequence is 14 residues long. The V and J ends lost 1 base and 5 bases respectively, with 10 bases between them.

The genes are TRBV5-4 and TRBJ2-7; 8 bases map to TRBD1. The CDR3 length is 13 residues. V lost 2 bases, J lost 4 bases, and 2 bases stayed unmatched. The germline V gene has CDR1 SGHNT and CDR2 YYREEE (reference sequence). CDR3 region: CASSLGDRYEQYF. CDR3 nucleotide sequence: TGTGCCAGCAGCTTAGGGGACAGGTACGAGCAGTACTTC.

The chain is built from TRBV5-4 and TRBJ2-5; D call uncertain. Germline V gene data show CDR1 as SGHNT and CDR2 as YYREEE (reference sequence). This CDR3 has 14 amino acids. V lost 4 bases and J 0 bases, leaving 10 bases between the germline ends. CDR3 in DNA: TGTGCCAGCAGCGTGGACCCTAACCAAGAGACCCAGTACTTC. Translating it yields CASSVDPNQETQYF.

This chain joins TRBV10-3 and TRBJ1-2; 11 nucleotides match TRBD1. The CDR3 loop spans 15 amino acids. Per the germline V gene, CDR1 is ENHRY and CDR2 is SYGVKD. V was clipped by 5 bases and J by 5 bases; unmatched bases: 7. CDR3: CAISITGTGGYGYTF. In DNA, the CDR3 is TGTGCCATCAGTATTACCGGGACAGGGGGTTATGGCTACACCTTC.

The chain links TRBV29-1 to TRBJ2-5; D may be TRBD2 (6 bases). V lost 3 bases and J lost 5, with 22 bases in between. This CDR3 spans 16 amino acids. In germline, CDR1 is SQVTM, CDR2 ANQGSEA. Here the CDR3 reads CSVDWGVTGGRETQYF. As DNA, the CDR3 is TGCAGCGTTGACTGGGGGGTCACAGGAGGCAGGGAGACCCAGTACTTC.

The chain combines TRBV28 with TRBJ1-1, with 8 bases identical to TRBD1. The length of the CDR3 is 14 residues. The V and J ends lost 2 bases and 6 bases, in that order; junction bases with no gene match: 5. Germline CDR1 is MDHEN and CDR2 is SYDVKM. The CDR3 coding sequence is TGTGCCAGCAGTTTAATTCAGGGGGCCTCTGAAGCTTTCTTT. This gives the protein CASSLIQGASEAFF.

V usage is TRBV10-1 and J usage is TRBJ2-7, with a weak D call TRBD1 (6 bases). Trimming took off 2 bases at V and 3 bases at J, with 17 bases between the two ends. Germline V gene sequence: CDR1 WNHNN, CDR2 SYGVQD (reference sequence). The CDR3 has 16 amino acids. For the CDR3, the DNA is TGCGCCAGCAGTGAGCACGACGTGGGGGCCAGCTACGAGCAGTACTTC. Its protein product is CASSEHDVGASYEQYF.

V gene TRBV10-3 combines with J gene TRBJ2-2; TRBD1 might be the D (7 bases). The length of the CDR3 is 16 residues. The V gene's germline CDR1 is ENHRY and CDR2 SYGVKD. Trimming cost V 4 bases and J 1 base, with 13 bases left between them. The CDR3 bases are TGTGCCATCAGTGTCTCGCAGGGGGGGAACACCGGGGAGCTGTTTTTT. Amino acid sequence: CAISVSQGGNTGELFF.

In its sample, this clone was seen a few times. The chain has TRBV2 and TRBJ1-2, with 8 positions matching TRBD1. This CDR3 spans 14 amino acids. The ends lost 3 bases at V and 7 bases at J; junction bases unmatched: 7. CDR1 is SNHLY, CDR2 FYNNEI, per germline. The DNA for the CDR3 is TGTGCCAGCAGTGATTATCAGGGGGCGGGTGGCTACACCTTC. Translation gives CASSDYQGAGGYTF. Full variable domain (missing parts from reference TRBV2 and TRBJ1-2): EPEVTQTPSHQVTQMGQEVILRCVPISNHLYFYWYRQILGQKVEFLVSFYNNEISEKSEIFDDQFSVERPDGSNFTLKIRSTKLEDSAMYFCASSDYQGAGGYTFGSGTRLTVV.

The chain has TRBV5-1 and TRBJ1-1; TRBD1 is a possible D gene (5 bases). V lost 0 bases to trimming and J lost 4 bases, with 10 bases between them. CDR3 length: 14 residues. The germline CDR1 and CDR2 sequences are SGHRS and YFSETQ. CDR3 DNA sequence: TGCGCCAGCAGCTTGGAGCAAGGGGCCACTGAAGCTTTCTTT. As protein: CASSLEQGATEAFF.

This rearrangement joins TRBV11-1 to TRBJ2-2, with a possible D match to TRBD1 (5 bases). The CDR3 consists of 13 residues. CDR1 is SGHAT and CDR2 is FQDESV in the germline V gene (reference sequence). V lost 2 bases, J lost 5 bases, and 6 bases lay in between. CDR3 bases: TGTGCCAGCAGCTTATCAGGGACCGGGGAGCTGTTTTTT. It translates to CASSLSGTGELFF.